This entry lists 30 T cell receptor beta chains sequenced from one sample in a study of vaccination and CD4 T cells after COVID-19. These receptors lack a known antigen. The Oncomine TCR Beta short-read assay generated sequence data from the DNA of cultured CD4+ T cells. Via MiXCR, TCRdb re-called the PCR reads, giving one row per CDR3 protein. The sample comprises about 19,000 distinct CDR3 sequences, 31% of which are singletons, and about 15% rests with the top ten. Treatment described: approximately nine-day PBMC culture with coronavirus spike peptide pools or control peptides (ViraFEST assay). Sequencing was performed on cultured CD4+ T cells from blood. These TCRs come from a human donor with COVID-19.

This clonotype was seen only once. The chain recombines TRBV6-5 with TRBJ2-7; 8 positions agree with TRBD1. The CDR3 length is 17 residues. V trimming: 0 bases; J trimming: 4 bases; junction bases outside the gene matches: 11. Germline CDR1 is MNHEY and CDR2 is SVGAGI. DNA for the CDR3: TGTGCCAGCAGTTACTCGTTGTCTGAGACAGGGGTTTACGAGCAGTACTTC. It yields the protein CASSYSLSETGVYEQYF.

The chain has TRBV6-1 and TRBJ2-7; 7 bases fit TRBD2. The CDR3 is made up of 15 amino acids. V lost 2 bases, J lost 0 bases, and 4 bases stayed unmatched. In germline, CDR1 is MNHNS, CDR2 SASEGT. CDR3 sequence reads: CASSEPPSGSYEQYF. The DNA for the CDR3 is TGTGCCAGCAGTGAACCCCCTAGCGGCTCCTACGAGCAGTACTTC.

This clonotype was detected only once. This chain uses TRBV14 with TRBJ2-7; 8 nucleotides line up with TRBD1. This CDR3 contains 13 residues. Losses at the gene ends were 6 bases for V and 6 bases for J; bases not matched to a gene: 7. Per germline, CDR1 SGHDN and CDR2 FVKESK. The CDR3: CASRSDRAVEQYF. For the CDR3, the DNA is TGTGCCAGCAGATCGGACAGGGCGGTCGAGCAGTACTTC.

The chain couples TRBV5-1 to TRBJ1-2; D unresolved. The V gene lost 0 bases and the J gene lost 3 bases, with 15 bases spanning the gap. This CDR3 contains 16 residues. Germline V gene lookup returns CDR1 SGHRS and CDR2 YFSETQ. The CDR3 here is CASSLDPQESYYGYTF. The CDR3 region has the DNA TGCGCCAGCAGCTTGGATCCCCAGGAATCGTACTATGGCTACACCTTC.

This clonotype came up a few times. V is TRBV29-1 and J is TRBJ2-5; TRBD2 is a possible D gene (6 bases). Trimming stripped 4 bases from V and 5 bases from J, with 14 bases between. The CDR3 spans 13 residues. Germline V gene lookup returns CDR1 SQVTM and CDR2 ANQGSEA. CDR3 in amino acids: CSVGPGLGETQYF. DNA of the CDR3: TGCAGCGTTGGGCCGGGACTGGGGGAGACCCAGTACTTC.

V gene TRBV6-1 combines with J gene TRBJ1-1; D remains unclear. V was cut by 3 bases and J by 6 bases, with 5 bases left in between. The germline CDR1 and CDR2 sequences are MNHNS and SASEGT. The CDR3 is 11 residues long. In nucleotides, the CDR3 is TGTGCCAGCAGTGATAGGGCTGAAGCTTTCTTT. Amino acids: CASSDRAEAFF.

The rearrangement links TRBV12-3 or TRBV12-4 to TRBJ1-2; perhaps TRBD1 as D (5 bases). The CDR3 contains 16 residues. V lost 6 bases, J lost 7 bases, and 24 bases lay in between. CDR3 nucleotide sequence: TGTGCCAGCAGCATCGGATTTGACAGCAGAAGGTCTGGCTACACCTTC. It codes for CASSIGFDSRRSGYTF.

This clonotype occurred a few times. This chain uses TRBV2 with TRBJ2-2; D is possibly TRBD2 (5 bases). Germline lookup yields CDR1 SNHLY and CDR2 FYNNEI. The CDR3 loop spans 14 amino acids. Between the trimmed V and J ends, which lost 6 bases and 6 bases, there was a span of 14 bases. The CDR3 loop is CASRTGVRAGELFF. CDR3 bases: TGTGCCAGCAGAACCGGGGTACGGGCCGGGGAGCTGTTTTTT.

The V call is TRBV6-1, the J call TRBJ1-5; no reliable D call. Trimming stripped 5 bases from V and 4 bases from J, with 0 bases between. CDR3 length equals 10 residues. Germline lookup yields CDR1 MNHNS and CDR2 SASEGT. CDR3 amino acids: CASSNQPQHF. The DNA of the CDR3 is TGTGCCAGCAGTAATCAGCCCCAGCATTTT.

This clonotype was seen more than once but under ten times. The CDR3 reads CASSLGWVEETQYF. CDR3 bases: TGTGCCAGCAGCTTGGGATGGGTAGAGGAGACCCAGTACTTC. The chain combines TRBV5-8 with TRBJ2-5; D remains unclear. This CDR3 comprises 14 residues. V dropped 0 bases and J dropped 5 bases, with 11 bases sitting between them. In germline, CDR1 is SGHTS, CDR2 YDEGEE.

The chain carries TRBV5-1 and TRBJ1-1; D is unresolved. The germline gives CDR1 SGHRS, CDR2 YFSETQ. The CDR3 has 13 amino acids. Trimming pared 5 bases from V and 2 bases from J, leaving 10 bases between. CDR3 in amino acids: CASRPTANTEAFF. The CDR3 DNA reads as TGCGCCAGCAGACCGACGGCAAACACTGAAGCTTTCTTT.

The rearrangement links TRBV9 to TRBJ2-1; 13 bases agree with TRBD2. The CDR3 has 16 amino acids. Germline V lookup: CDR1 SGDLS, CDR2 YYNGEE. V shed 2 bases, J shed 5 bases, and the junction held 4 bases outside the gene matches. The CDR3 coding sequence is TGTGCCAGCAGCGTGGGACTAGCGGGGACCGACAATGAGCAGTTCTTC. Protein sequence: CASSVGLAGTDNEQFF.

The rearrangement links TRBV12-3 or TRBV12-4 to TRBJ2-6, with D tentatively TRBD1 (6 bases). This CDR3 spans 18 amino acids. Trimming removed 7 bases from V and 0 bases from J, with 19 bases in between. The CDR3 region is CASNRWDTDASGANVLTF. CDR3 sequence (DNA): TGTGCCAGCAACAGGTGGGACACGGACGCCTCTGGGGCCAACGTCCTGACTTTC.

This clonotype was observed a few times. This sequence joins TRBV2 and TRBJ1-5; D perhaps matches TRBD1 (6 bases). Germline CDR1 and CDR2: SNHLY and FYNNEI. This CDR3 comprises 16 residues. V was shortened by 0 bases and J by 9 bases, with 18 bases between the two germline ends. CDR3 loop: CASSEAAGGGGGPQHF. In DNA, the CDR3 is TGTGCCAGCAGTGAAGCGGCTGGGGGCGGGGGGGGGCCCCAGCATTTT.

The chain recombines TRBV11-2 with TRBJ1-4, with 9 bases fitting TRBD1. V lost 7 bases to trimming and J lost 8 bases; unmatched junction nucleotides: 11. This CDR3 is 15 amino acids long. Germline V gene data show CDR1 as SGHAT and CDR2 as FQNNGV. The CDR3 bases are TGTGCCAGCAACCAGGGGACAGGGTTCATAGAAAAACTGTTTTTT. The encoded protein is CASNQGTGFIEKLFF.

This chain joins TRBV7-8 and TRBJ1-1, with 7 positions matching TRBD1. This CDR3 has 14 residues. J was trimmed by 8 bases and V by 4 bases; bases with no gene match: 10. Per germline, CDR1 SGHVS and CDR2 FQNEAQ. The DNA for the CDR3 is TGTGCCAGCAGCTCATCTGACAGGGTTCCCGAAGCTTTCTTT. Translated, it gives CASSSSDRVPEAFF.

This clonotype was picked up a small number of times. The rearrangement links TRBV7-8 to TRBJ2-5; TRBD2 matches 9 bases. This CDR3 has 16 amino acids. CDR1 SGHVS and CDR2 FQNEAQ come from the germline V gene. V trimming: 2 bases; J trimming: 4 bases; junction bases outside the gene matches: 8. The CDR3, as DNA: TGTGCCAGCAGCTTACTTGCGGGGGGGCAATTAGAGACCCAGTACTTC. This translates into CASSLLAGGQLETQYF.

CDR3 nucleotides: TGTGCCAGCAGTACCTCTAGCGGGGGGTTACGTGGTACGCAGTATTTT. Its translation: CASSTSSGGLRGTQYF. This chain uses TRBV6-1 with TRBJ2-3; 11 nucleotides agree with TRBD2. CDR1 is MNHNS and CDR2 is SASEGT in the germline V gene. The length of the CDR3 is 16 residues. The trim removed 5 bases at V and 8 bases at J, leaving 12 bases unmatched.

In this sample, this clonotype turned up a few times. This chain joins TRBV6-1 and TRBJ2-3, with 13 bases aligning to TRBD2. J gave up 5 bases and V 5 bases, and 7 bases lay outside the gene matches. The germline V gene encodes CDR1 MNHNS and CDR2 SASEGT. This CDR3 has 16 residues. The CDR3 bases are TGTGCCAGCAGTCCTGGGACTAGCGGGGATCGAGATACGCAGTATTTT. Its translation: CASSPGTSGDRDTQYF.

This clonotype was seen a few times. V and J are TRBV20-1 and TRBJ1-2; D ambiguous. The CDR3 runs 9 residues. Deletions cut 6 bases from V and 8 bases from J, with 7 bases between. Germline assignment: CDR1 DFQATT and CDR2 SNEGSKA (reference sequence). CDR3 sequence: CSAPPGYTF. CDR3 nucleotides: TGCAGTGCCCCCCCAGGCTACACCTTC.

Comments on this clonotype: Compared with germline, one end of the junction differs, possibly owing to a read error. The rearrangement links TRBV7-9 to TRBJ1-2; 7 nucleotides line up with TRBD1. CDR1 is SEHNR and CDR2 is FQNEAQ in the germline V gene (reference sequence). This CDR3 is 15 amino acids long. Written as DNA, the CDR3 is TGTGCCAACAGCCCGGCGCCCAGGGGGGACCCGTCGTGGACCTTC. Its translation: CANSPAPRGDPSWTF.

The genes are TRBV28 and TRBJ2-7, with D possibly matching TRBD1 (6 bases). Germline assignment: CDR1 MDHEN and CDR2 SYDVKM. Trimming took off 4 bases at V and 3 bases at J, with 10 bases between the two ends. CDR3 size: 13 residues. CDR3 residues: CASSYGGLYEQYF. CDR3 nucleotide sequence: TGTGCCAGCAGTTATGGGGGCCTCTACGAGCAGTACTTC.

By frequency in the sample, this clonotype is medium-sized. The chain carries TRBV10-1 and TRBJ1-5; D gene unclear. The CDR3 is made up of 10 amino acids. Germline-derived CDR1 and CDR2 are WNHNN and SYGVQD (reference sequence). V was pared by 9 bases and J by 5 bases, with 5 bases between. The CDR3 bases are TGCGCCAGTCCACATCAGCCCCAGCATTTT. The encoded protein is CASPHQPQHF.

This clonotype was seen a few times. The gene calls are TRBV6-5 and TRBJ2-7; TRBD2 is a possible D gene (5 bases). V lost 4 bases, J lost 2 bases, and 15 bases lay in between. Germline-derived CDR1 and CDR2 are MNHEY and SVGAGI. This CDR3 has 15 amino acids. The CDR3 protein is CASSSPPGKAYEQYF. The CDR3 region has the DNA TGTGCCAGCAGTTCCCCTCCCGGGAAGGCCTACGAGCAGTACTTC.

The chain recombines TRBV6-1 with TRBJ2-7, with D uncertain. V lost 6 bases, J lost 2 bases, and 11 bases lay in between. There are 13 residues in the CDR3. Per the germline V gene, CDR1 is MNHNS and CDR2 is SASEGT. The CDR3 loop is CASSHGSTYEQYF. In nucleotides, the CDR3 is TGTGCCAGCAGCCATGGATCTACCTACGAGCAGTACTTC.

The rearrangement uses TRBV20-1 and TRBJ1-3, with a tentative D call TRBD1 (6 bases). V was pared by 6 bases and J by 3 bases, with 15 bases between. Germline V gene lookup returns CDR1 DFQATT and CDR2 SNEGSKA (reference sequence). This CDR3 comprises 14 residues. CDR3 amino acids: CSARRGRYGNTIYF. The CDR3 bases are TGCAGTGCCAGGAGGGGGAGGTATGGAAACACCATATATTTT.

Only a few counts were recorded for this clonotype. The rearrangement joins TRBV20-1 to TRBJ1-2; 9 bases are a match to TRBD1. V trimming: 0 bases; J trimming: 7 bases; junction bases outside the gene matches: 6. Germline loops: CDR1 DFQATT, CDR2 SNEGSKA (reference sequence). The CDR3 is 14 residues long. Here the CDR3 reads CSARDPQGAGGYTF. CDR3 in DNA: TGCAGTGCTAGAGATCCACAGGGGGCGGGTGGCTACACCTTC.

The sample holds a few counts of this clonotype. The chain joins TRBV19 to TRBJ2-5; D is uncertain. This CDR3 has 15 amino acids. Trimming pared 4 bases from V and 4 bases from J, leaving 16 bases between. The germline V gene has CDR1 LNHDA and CDR2 SQIVND (reference sequence). The CDR3 DNA sequence: TGTGCCAGTAGTACCTTCGGGTCCGGATCAGAGACCCAGTACTTC. Residues: CASSTFGSGSETQYF.

This clonotype showed up just a few times. This sequence joins TRBV5-1 and TRBJ1-6; 10 bases are a match to TRBD1. Looked up from germline, CDR1 is SGHRS and CDR2 is YFSETQ. V dropped 8 bases and J dropped 9; count of bases not matched to a gene: 5. This CDR3 is built from 13 residues. Here the CDR3 reads CASGQGVTSPLHF. CDR3 DNA sequence: TGCGCCAGTGGACAGGGGGTGACTTCACCCCTCCACTTT.

This clonotype was found a few times. The V call is TRBV6-1, the J call TRBJ1-1; D is possibly TRBD1 (6 bases). The germline V gene encodes CDR1 MNHNS and CDR2 SASEGT. There are 12 residues in the CDR3. V lost 8 bases and J 2 bases, leaving 9 bases between the germline ends. CDR3 region: CASGGPNTEAFF. In nucleotides, the CDR3 is TGTGCCAGCGGGGGCCCCAACACTGAAGCTTTCTTT.